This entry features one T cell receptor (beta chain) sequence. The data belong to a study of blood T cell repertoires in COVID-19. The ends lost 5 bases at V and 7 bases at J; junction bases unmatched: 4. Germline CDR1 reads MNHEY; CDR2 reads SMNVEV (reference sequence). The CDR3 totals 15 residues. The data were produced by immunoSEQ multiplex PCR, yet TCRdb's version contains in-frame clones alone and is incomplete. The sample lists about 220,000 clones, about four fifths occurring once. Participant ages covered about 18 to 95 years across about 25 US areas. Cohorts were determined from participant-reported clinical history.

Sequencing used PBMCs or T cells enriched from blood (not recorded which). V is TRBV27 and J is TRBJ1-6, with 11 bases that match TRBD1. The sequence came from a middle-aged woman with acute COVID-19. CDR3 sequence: CASSQRTGGNSPLHF. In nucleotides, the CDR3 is TGTGCCAGCAGTCAGAGGACAGGGGGCAATTCACCCCTCCACTTT.